A selection of T cell receptor beta chains follows, all from one sample in a study of blood T cell repertoires in COVID-19. The repertoire was sequenced with immunoSEQ multiplex PCR; TCRdb's copy has only in-frame clones and lacks some. The profile covers about 40,000 clones, with nearly 90% appearing a single time and around 2% taken by the ten largest. The specimen sequenced was peripheral blood. The receptors originated from a human donor in a cohort sampled during active COVID-19. CDR3s include the opening cysteine and the closing phenylalanine or tryptophan. The D gene is left open where the match is weak. A row's size may be missing; if present it is once, few, many or a size class.

D gene: TRBD1
V gene: TRBV4-1
clone size: .
J gene: TRBJ1-5
CDR3 DNA: TGCGCCAGCAGCCAGGACACCTCCCGGGACAGGGGACGTTATCAGCCCCAGCATTTT
CDR3 protein: CASSQDTSRDRGRYQPQHF

D gene: .
V gene: TRBV11-1
clone size: .
J gene: TRBJ2-7
CDR3 DNA: TGTGCCAGCAGCCCCGGTTATAGGGAGAAGCAGTACTTC
CDR3 protein: CASSPGYREKQYF

D gene: TRBD2
V gene: TRBV15
clone size: .
J gene: TRBJ2-7
CDR3 DNA: TGTGCCACCAGCTTCCTAGCGGGCTACGAGCAGTACTTC
CDR3 protein: CATSFLAGYEQYF

D gene: TRBD1
V gene: TRBV19
clone size: .
J gene: TRBJ2-1
CDR3 DNA: TGTGCCAGTAGCCTCCTCCGGTTGGACAGGGAATACAATGAGCAGTTCTTC
CDR3 protein: CASSLLRLDREYNEQFF

D gene: .
V gene: TRBV7-9
clone size: .
J gene: TRBJ2-6
CDR3 DNA: TGTGCCAGCAGCTTAGGGACTACCGGGGCCAACGTCCTGACTTTC
CDR3 protein: CASSLGTTGANVLTF

D gene: TRBD1
V gene: TRBV5-1
clone size: .
J gene: TRBJ2-2
CDR3 DNA: TGCGCCAGCAGCATTCGACAGGGCCCCGGGGAGCTGTTTTTT
CDR3 protein: CASSIRQGPGELFF

D gene: .
V gene: TRBV19
clone size: .
J gene: TRBJ1-6
CDR3 DNA: TGTGCCAGTAGTATAGGGGGCGTGGGGTATAATTCACCCCTCCACTTT
CDR3 protein: CASSIGGVGYNSPLHF

D gene: .
V gene: TRBV5-1
clone size: .
J gene: TRBJ2-7
CDR3 DNA: TGCGCCAGCAGCTCGCCGGGGGACAGAATCACAAGGGACGAGCAGTACTTC
CDR3 protein: CASSSPGDRITRDEQYF

D gene: .
V gene: TRBV6-5
clone size: .
J gene: TRBJ1-2
CDR3 DNA: TGTGCCAGCATGTCCGGGGGGGCTAACTATGGCTACACCTTC
CDR3 protein: CASMSGGANYGYTF

D gene: TRBD1
V gene: TRBV24-1
clone size: .
J gene: TRBJ2-1
CDR3 DNA: TGTGCCACCAGTGATTACGGGACAGTCACTGAGCAGTTCTTC
CDR3 protein: CATSDYGTVTEQFF

D gene: TRBD2
V gene: TRBV4-1
clone size: .
J gene: TRBJ2-3
CDR3 DNA: TGCGCCAGCAGCCAGTTTAGCGGGAGCACAGATACGCAGTATTTT
CDR3 protein: CASSQFSGSTDTQYF

D gene: TRBD1
V gene: TRBV6-1
clone size: .
J gene: TRBJ1-6
CDR3 DNA: TGTGCCAGCAGTGAAGCGCCAGGACAGGGGTATTCACCCCTCCACTTT
CDR3 protein: CASSEAPGQGYSPLHF

D gene: .
V gene: TRBV5-8
clone size: .
J gene: TRBJ1-6
CDR3 DNA: TGTGCCAGCAGCCAAGAACAGGGCCTATGGATCAGCCCCCTCCACTTT
CDR3 protein: CASSQEQGLWISPLHF

D gene: .
V gene: TRBV6-5
clone size: .
J gene: TRBJ2-2
CDR3 DNA: TGTGCCAGCAGTAGCCGGGTATACAACGGGGAGCTGTTTTTT
CDR3 protein: CASSSRVYNGELFF

D gene: .
V gene: TRBV29-1
clone size: .
J gene: TRBJ1-5
CDR3 DNA: TGCAGCGTAGGACACCCAAATCAGCCCCAGCATTTT
CDR3 protein: CSVGHPNQPQHF

D gene: TRBD2
V gene: TRBV14
clone size: .
J gene: TRBJ2-7
CDR3 DNA: TGTGCCAGCAGCAGGGGACTAGTAGACGAGCAGTACTTC
CDR3 protein: CASSRGLVDEQYF

D gene: .
V gene: TRBV5-1
clone size: .
J gene: TRBJ2-3
CDR3 DNA: TGCGCCAGCAGCTTCTCGACAGGGGTCCGCGGGAGTGCAGATACGCAGTATTTT
CDR3 protein: CASSFSTGVRGSADTQYF

D gene: TRBD1
V gene: TRBV5-1
clone size: .
J gene: TRBJ1-2
CDR3 DNA: TGCGCCAGCAGCTTGGCGCTACAGGGGGAGGCCTACACCTTC
CDR3 protein: CASSLALQGEAYTF

D gene: TRBD1
V gene: TRBV12-3/TRBV12-4
clone size: .
J gene: TRBJ2-5
CDR3 DNA: TGTGCCAGCAATAGACAGGGCCAAGAGACCCAGTACTTC
CDR3 protein: CASNRQGQETQYF

D gene: .
V gene: TRBV28
clone size: .
J gene: TRBJ1-6
CDR3 DNA: TGTGCCAGCACGACAGTGTTCAATTCACCCCTCCACTTT
CDR3 protein: CASTTVFNSPLHF

D gene: .
V gene: TRBV19
clone size: .
J gene: TRBJ1-5
CDR3 DNA: .
CDR3 protein: CASSIVGFSLDSGNQPQHF

D gene: TRBD1
V gene: TRBV5-1
clone size: .
J gene: TRBJ1-1
CDR3 DNA: TGCGCCAGCAGCTATGGACAGGGGGCTGGGTTTACTGAAGCTTTCTTT
CDR3 protein: CASSYGQGAGFTEAFF

D gene: TRBD2
V gene: TRBV6-7
clone size: .
J gene: TRBJ2-3
CDR3 DNA: TGTGCCAGCACCCTAGCGGGGACAGATACGCAGTATTTT
CDR3 protein: CASTLAGTDTQYF

D gene: TRBD1
V gene: TRBV2
clone size: .
J gene: TRBJ2-1
CDR3 DNA: TGTGCCAGCAGTCCCCGGACAGGGGGCATGGGGGATGAGCAGTTCTTC
CDR3 protein: CASSPRTGGMGDEQFF

D gene: .
V gene: TRBV6-2/TRBV6-3
clone size: .
J gene: TRBJ1-5
CDR3 DNA: TGTGCCAGCAGCTACTCCGGCGCAGGGGCCAAACAGCCCCAGCATTTT
CDR3 protein: CASSYSGAGAKQPQHF

D gene: .
V gene: TRBV27
clone size: .
J gene: TRBJ1-1
CDR3 DNA: TGTGCCAGCAGTTTATACGAGGACAACCCTGAAGCTTTCTTT
CDR3 protein: CASSLYEDNPEAFF

D gene: .
V gene: TRBV6-7
clone size: .
J gene: TRBJ2-7
CDR3 DNA: TGTGCCAGCAGTTACGCGGGTTGGCGCGACGAGCAGTACTTC
CDR3 protein: CASSYAGWRDEQYF

D gene: TRBD1
V gene: TRBV6-1
clone size: once
J gene: TRBJ2-7
CDR3 DNA: TGTGCCAGCAGTGAAAAGGGGGCGCGAGTCTACGAGCAGTACTTC
CDR3 protein: CASSEKGARVYEQYF

D gene: .
V gene: TRBV7-9
clone size: .
J gene: TRBJ1-4
CDR3 DNA: TGTGCCAGCAGCCAGGGAGGGACTTCTAATGAAAAACTGTTTTTT
CDR3 protein: CASSQGGTSNEKLFF

D gene: TRBD2
V gene: TRBV2
clone size: .
J gene: TRBJ2-3
CDR3 DNA: TGTGCCAGCAGTCTAGCGGGGGGCGCAGATACGCAGTATTTT
CDR3 protein: CASSLAGGADTQYF

D gene: .
V gene: TRBV5-1
clone size: .
J gene: TRBJ1-1
CDR3 DNA: TGCGCCAGCAGCTTTTTCGGTGAAGTCACTGAAGCTTTCTTT
CDR3 protein: CASSFFGEVTEAFF

D gene: .
V gene: TRBV6-4
clone size: .
J gene: TRBJ1-2
CDR3 DNA: TGTGCCAGCAGTGGTACCCAGGGTGGCTACACCTTC
CDR3 protein: CASSGTQGGYTF

D gene: .
V gene: TRBV16
clone size: few
J gene: TRBJ2-7
CDR3 DNA: TGTGCCAGCAGCCAATCACACGCCTCCGAGCAGTACTTC
CDR3 protein: CASSQSHASEQYF

D gene: .
V gene: TRBV10-3
clone size: .
J gene: TRBJ2-7
CDR3 DNA: TGTGCCACCCAGACAGCCCACGAGCAGTACTTC
CDR3 protein: CATQTAHEQYF

D gene: TRBD2
V gene: TRBV4-1
clone size: .
J gene: TRBJ2-7
CDR3 DNA: TGCCAGAGCGGGGGGTTACCCTACGAGCAGTACTTC
CDR3 protein: CQSGGLPYEQYF

D gene: TRBD1
V gene: TRBV5-1
clone size: .
J gene: TRBJ2-1
CDR3 DNA: TGCGCCAGCAGCCGGGACAGGGTCGATGAGCAGTTCTTC
CDR3 protein: CASSRDRVDEQFF

D gene: TRBD2
V gene: TRBV25-1
clone size: .
J gene: TRBJ2-2
CDR3 DNA: TGTGCCAGCACCACCAGAAGCGGGGGGGACACCGGGGAGCTGTTTTTT
CDR3 protein: CASTTRSGGDTGELFF

D gene: TRBD1
V gene: TRBV27
clone size: once
J gene: TRBJ2-2
CDR3 DNA: TGTGCCAGCAGGACAGGGATTAACACCGGGGAGCTGTTTTTT
CDR3 protein: CASRTGINTGELFF

D gene: TRBD2
V gene: TRBV19
clone size: once
J gene: TRBJ2-4
CDR3 DNA: TGTGCCAGTAGCCCAGGGCTAGCGGGACCCTCACAGTACTTC
CDR3 protein: CASSPGLAGPSQYF

D gene: .
V gene: TRBV12-3/TRBV12-4
clone size: .
J gene: TRBJ1-5
CDR3 DNA: TGTGCCAGCAGTTTGTCTCATCAGCCCCAGCATTTT
CDR3 protein: CASSLSHQPQHF

D gene: TRBD2
V gene: TRBV3-1/TRBV3-2
clone size: .
J gene: TRBJ2-1
CDR3 DNA: TGTGCCAGCAGCCATAGCGGGGGGGGTTACAATGAGCAGTTCTTC
CDR3 protein: CASSHSGGGYNEQFF

D gene: TRBD1
V gene: TRBV5-1
clone size: .
J gene: TRBJ1-6
CDR3 DNA: TGCGCCAGCAGCAGGGGACAGGGGTGGAATTCACCCCTCCACTTT
CDR3 protein: CASSRGQGWNSPLHF

D gene: TRBD2
V gene: TRBV3-1/TRBV3-2
clone size: .
J gene: TRBJ2-3
CDR3 DNA: TGTGCCAGCAGCCAAAGGGGCGGGGGGGGCTATACGCAGTATTTT
CDR3 protein: CASSQRGGGGYTQYF

D gene: TRBD1
V gene: TRBV5-1
clone size: .
J gene: TRBJ2-5
CDR3 DNA: TGCGCCAGCAGTTTACAGGGGCAAGAGACCCAGTACTTC
CDR3 protein: CASSLQGQETQYF

D gene: TRBD1
V gene: TRBV5-5
clone size: few
J gene: TRBJ2-2
CDR3 DNA: TGTGCCAGCAGCTCCGGGACAGGGAACTCCGGGGAGCTGTTTTTT
CDR3 protein: CASSSGTGNSGELFF

D gene: .
V gene: TRBV19
clone size: once
J gene: TRBJ1-6
CDR3 DNA: TGTGCCAGTAGTATGCGTGCGTCCTATAATTCACCCCTCCACTTT
CDR3 protein: CASSMRASYNSPLHF

D gene: .
V gene: TRBV4-2
clone size: .
J gene: TRBJ2-7
CDR3 DNA: TGTGCCAGCAGCCAAGCACACGGAGGATACGCCAACGAGCAGTACTTC
CDR3 protein: CASSQAHGGYANEQYF

D gene: TRBD1
V gene: TRBV19
clone size: .
J gene: TRBJ1-5
CDR3 DNA: TGTGCCAGTAGTATACCGGGACAGGGAGGCAATCAGCCCCAGCATTTT
CDR3 protein: CASSIPGQGGNQPQHF

D gene: .
V gene: TRBV12-3/TRBV12-4
clone size: .
J gene: TRBJ2-3
CDR3 DNA: TGTGCCAGCAGCCTCCCCGGGGATACGCAGTATTTT
CDR3 protein: CASSLPGDTQYF

D gene: .
V gene: TRBV27
clone size: .
J gene: TRBJ1-2
CDR3 DNA: TGTGCCAGCAGTCCTACAGGGTATGGCTACACCTTC
CDR3 protein: CASSPTGYGYTF

D gene: .
V gene: TRBV5-1
clone size: .
J gene: TRBJ2-6
CDR3 DNA: TGCGCCAGCAGCTTGGAGTCCGGAGGGCTTCACTCTGGGGCCAACGTCCTGACTTTC
CDR3 protein: CASSLESGGLHSGANVLTF

D gene: TRBD1
V gene: TRBV5-1
clone size: once
J gene: TRBJ1-1
CDR3 DNA: TGCGCCAGCAGCTTTGGAGGGACAGTGAACACTGAAGCTTTCTTT
CDR3 protein: CASSFGGTVNTEAFF

D gene: .
V gene: TRBV3-1/TRBV3-2
clone size: .
J gene: TRBJ1-5
CDR3 DNA: TGTGCCAGCAGCCACAACCCTACAGGGCAGGCCAATCAGCCCCAGCATTTT
CDR3 protein: CASSHNPTGQANQPQHF

D gene: .
V gene: TRBV19
clone size: .
J gene: TRBJ2-1
CDR3 DNA: TGTGCCACCACCCCCGGGGGGCAACCCTACAATGAGCAGTTCTTC
CDR3 protein: CATTPGGQPYNEQFF

D gene: TRBD2
V gene: TRBV18
clone size: .
J gene: TRBJ2-3
CDR3 DNA: TGTGCCAGCTCACTGCTAGCGGGGGGAGCAGATACGCAGTATTTT
CDR3 protein: CASSLLAGGADTQYF

D gene: TRBD2
V gene: TRBV7-2
clone size: .
J gene: TRBJ2-3
CDR3 DNA: TGTGCCAGCATCAGATTAGCGGGGGGGGCAGATACGCAGTATTTT
CDR3 protein: CASIRLAGGADTQYF

D gene: TRBD1
V gene: TRBV3-1/TRBV3-2
clone size: .
J gene: TRBJ1-2
CDR3 DNA: TGTGCCAGCAGCCAAGGAGGGGGCGGGCGCTACACCTTC
CDR3 protein: CASSQGGGGRYTF

D gene: .
V gene: TRBV27
clone size: .
J gene: TRBJ1-6
CDR3 DNA: TGTGCCAGTCAAACCTCGGGGGTTATGGGCTCCTATAATTCACCCCTCCACTTT
CDR3 protein: CASQTSGVMGSYNSPLHF

D gene: .
V gene: TRBV5-6
clone size: .
J gene: TRBJ1-5
CDR3 DNA: TGTGCCAGCAGCTGGAGTGGGGCCCGTCAGCCCCAGCATTTT
CDR3 protein: CASSWSGARQPQHF